These 9 T cell receptor beta chains were sequenced from one sample in a study of read filtering for tumor transcriptome and immune sequencing. This library used about 360 ng RNA and molecular barcoded adaptors spanning alpha/delta and beta/gamma chains. TCRdb re-called the reads through MiXCR, storing one row per CDR3 protein. The data contain more than 100,000 distinct CDR3 sequences, 10% to 15% of them singletons. Sequenced: a population of CD138-negative cells sorted from bone marrow. These receptors originate from a donor over 35 with multiple myeloma.

Many counts were recorded for this clonotype. This rearrangement joins TRBV5-1 to TRBJ2-3, with TRBD1 matching 12 bases. This CDR3 comprises 15 residues. The ends lost 6 bases at V and 3 bases at J; junction bases unmatched: 5. Looked up from germline, CDR1 is SGHRS and CDR2 is YFSETQ. CDR3 bases: TGCGCCAGCATGGGACAGGGGGCGCCGACAGATACGCAGTATTTT. This sequence encodes CASMGQGAPTDTQYF. Filled out from reference TRBV5-1 and TRBJ2-3, the complete variable domain reads KAGVTQTPRYLIKTRGQQVTLSCSPISGHRSVSWYQQTPGQGLQFLFEYFSETQRNKGNFPGRFSGRQFSNSRSEMNVSTLELGDSALYLCASMGQGAPTDTQYFGPGTRLTVL.

At least ten counts were recorded for this clonotype. The CDR3 region is CAILGGPPYEQYF. The DNA for the CDR3 is TGTGCCATCTTAGGCGGGCCACCGTACGAGCAGTACTTC. The rearrangement joins TRBV10-3 to TRBJ2-7, with D possibly being TRBD2 (5 bases). V was clipped by 8 bases and J by 4 bases, with 15 bases between them. CDR3 length: 13 amino acids. Germline CDR1 reads ENHRY; CDR2 reads SYGVKD.

This clonotype was seen ten or more times. This chain links TRBV29-1 with TRBJ2-5; 9 nucleotides match TRBD2. The CDR3 contains 17 residues. Germline V gene sequence: CDR1 SQVTM, CDR2 ANQGSEA. The junction had 17 bases not matched to a gene; V was cut back by 5 bases and J by 4 bases. The CDR3 reads CSVTRSGSVLLGETQYF. The DNA of the CDR3 is TGCAGCGTTACCCGTAGCGGGAGTGTTTTATTGGGAGAGACCCAGTACTTC.

There are many counts of this clonotype. This chain joins TRBV5-1 and TRBJ2-1, with D perhaps TRBD2 (6 bases). Trimming stripped 0 bases from V and 0 bases from J, with 7 bases between. The CDR3 runs to 15 residues. Germline CDR1 reads SGHRS; CDR2 reads YFSETQ. In DNA form, the CDR3 reads TGCGCCAGCAGCTTGGGGACTATCTCCTACAATGAGCAGTTCTTC. Its translation is CASSLGTISYNEQFF.

There are many counts of this clonotype. The chain recombines TRBV7-8 with TRBJ2-3, with D unresolved. Germline CDR1 is SGHVS and CDR2 is FQNEAQ. V lost 1 base and J lost 1, with 9 bases in between. This CDR3 is 15 amino acids long. Written as DNA, the CDR3 is TGTGCCAGCAGCTTAGGAAGCCCCGGCACAGATACGCAGTATTTT. This codes for CASSLGSPGTDTQYF.

Ten or more counts support this clonotype. The V gene is TRBV27, the J gene TRBJ2-7, with D possibly being TRBD2 (6 bases). The V end lost 4 bases, the J end lost 7 bases, and 20 bases lay between the germline ends. CDR3 length: 15 amino acids. Germline lookup yields CDR1 MNHEY and CDR2 SMNVEV (reference sequence). This chain's CDR3 is CASSSPGREIVEQYF. CDR3 in DNA: TGTGCCAGCAGTTCCCCGGGACGGGAGATAGTGGAGCAGTACTTC.

In its sample, this clonotype was seen many times. V usage is TRBV7-8 and J usage is TRBJ2-2; 10 bases fit TRBD1. V lost 6 bases, J lost 0 bases, and 4 bases stayed unmatched. This CDR3 comprises 16 residues. Germline assignment: CDR1 SGHVS and CDR2 FQNEAQ. CDR3 bases: TGTGCCAGCAGTTGGGGACAGGGGTCGAACACCGGGGAGCTGTTTTTT. Amino acid sequence: CASSWGQGSNTGELFF.

Details on this clonotype: The junction differs from germline at one of its ends, possibly a read error. The chain employs TRBV7-8 and TRBJ2-5; D unclear. Germline values: CDR1 SGHVS, CDR2 FQNEAQ. The CDR3 is 13 amino acids. CDR3 loop: CAGSPVDDETQYF. CDR3 nucleotides: TGTGCCGGCAGCCCCGTCGACGACGAGACCCAGTACTTC.

The table lists this clonotype with many counts. The junction departs from germline at one end; a sequencing error may be responsible. The V gene is TRBV10-2, the J gene TRBJ2-1; 8 nucleotides agree with TRBD1. This CDR3 region has 15 residues. The germline CDR1 and CDR2 sequences are WSHSY and SAAADI. CDR3 nucleotide sequence: TGCGCCAGCAGCCGTGGGACAGGCTCCAACAATGAGCAGTTCTTC. This gives the protein CASSRGTGSNNEQFF.